This T cell receptor beta chain is drawn from a study of cytomegalovirus exposure and HLA in healthy donors. The study's findings and limits: Subsequent analysis of the 110 or so validation repertoires found a tendency for first-cohort TCR clusters to co-occur. Some public TCRs appeared in many individuals, while most sequences were rare.

Donors came from a validation cohort of about 110 subjects, distinct from the first 666-subject cohort. This clone was found once. Its antigen remains unidentified. Germline V gene lookup returns CDR1 SGHRS and CDR2 YFSETQ. Losses at the gene ends were 0 bases for V and 4 bases for J; bases not matched to a gene: 7. This CDR3 contains 15 residues. Measured with immunoSEQ multiplex PCR; TCRdb has only the in-frame clones, and not every one. The sample lists approximately 280,000 clones; about 86% were seen once. Sequenced material: PBMCs. The chain has TRBV5-1 and TRBJ2-7; 7 positions match TRBD2. This sequence was found in a woman aged 18-35 years in good health and CMV-seronegative. The CDR3 loop reads CASSLGGLGIYEQYF. In DNA, the CDR3 is TGCGCCAGCAGCTTGGGAGGACTAGGGATTTACGAGCAGTACTTC.